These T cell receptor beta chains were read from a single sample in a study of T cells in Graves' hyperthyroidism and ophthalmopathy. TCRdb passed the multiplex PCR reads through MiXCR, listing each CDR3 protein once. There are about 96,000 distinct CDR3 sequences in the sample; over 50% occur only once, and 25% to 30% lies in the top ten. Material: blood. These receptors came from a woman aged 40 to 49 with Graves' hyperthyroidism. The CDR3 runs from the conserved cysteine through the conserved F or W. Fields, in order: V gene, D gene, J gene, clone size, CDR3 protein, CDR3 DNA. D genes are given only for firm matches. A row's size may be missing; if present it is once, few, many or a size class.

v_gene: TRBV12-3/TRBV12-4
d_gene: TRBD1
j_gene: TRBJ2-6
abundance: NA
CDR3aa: CASSLTGDYVLTF
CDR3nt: TGTGCCAGCAGTTTGACAGGGGACTACGTCCTGACTTTC

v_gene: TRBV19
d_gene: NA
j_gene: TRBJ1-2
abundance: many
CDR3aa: CASSMGGKVDTF
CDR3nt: TGTGCCAGTAGTATGGGAGGGAAGGTGGACACCTTC

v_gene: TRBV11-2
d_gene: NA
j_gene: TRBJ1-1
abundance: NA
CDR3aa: CASSLERTEAFF
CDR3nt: TGTGCCAGCAGCTTAGAAAGGACTGAAGCTTTCTTT

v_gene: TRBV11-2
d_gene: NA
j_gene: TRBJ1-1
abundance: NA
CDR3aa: CASGIKNTEAFF
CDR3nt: TGTGCCAGCGGGATCAAGAACACTGAAGCTTTCTTT

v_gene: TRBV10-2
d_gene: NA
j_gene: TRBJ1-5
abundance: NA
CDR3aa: CASSESGRLQPQHF
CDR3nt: TGCGCCAGCAGTGAGTCCGGCAGACTTCAGCCCCAGCATTTT

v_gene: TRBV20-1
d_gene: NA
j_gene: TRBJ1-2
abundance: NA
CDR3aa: CSARDRNRANYGYTF
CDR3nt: TGCAGTGCTAGAGATCGGAACAGAGCTAACTATGGCTACACCTTC

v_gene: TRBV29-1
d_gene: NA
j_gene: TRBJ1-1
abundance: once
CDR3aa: CSLSGGFAEAFF
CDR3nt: TGCAGCCTCTCGGGGGGATTCGCTGAAGCTTTCTTT

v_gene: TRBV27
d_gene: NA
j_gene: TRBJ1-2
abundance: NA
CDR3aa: CASSLWGRGGYTF
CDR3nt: TGTGCCAGCAGTTTATGGGGGCGGGGGGGCTACACCTTC

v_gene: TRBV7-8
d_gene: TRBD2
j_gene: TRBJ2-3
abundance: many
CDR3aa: CASSLWLAGTLGASTDTQYF
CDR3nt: TGTGCCAGCAGCCTGTGGCTAGCGGGTACATTGGGGGCAAGCACAGATACGCAGTATTTT

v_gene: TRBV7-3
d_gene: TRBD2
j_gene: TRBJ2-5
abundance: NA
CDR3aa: CASSLTGGSETQYF
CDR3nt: TGTGCCAGCAGCTTAACGGGAGGGTCAGAGACCCAGTACTTC

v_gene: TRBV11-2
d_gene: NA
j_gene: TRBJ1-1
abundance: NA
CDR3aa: CASSLKSREANTEALF
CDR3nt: TGTGCCAGCTCCCTCAAATCCAGGGAGGCGAACACTGAAGCTCTCTTT

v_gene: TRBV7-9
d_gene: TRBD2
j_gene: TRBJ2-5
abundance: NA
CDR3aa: CASSAGGRQETQYF
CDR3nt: TGTGCCAGCAGCGCGGGGGGACGTCAAGAGACCCAGTACTTC

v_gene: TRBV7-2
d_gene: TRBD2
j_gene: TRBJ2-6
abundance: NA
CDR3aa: CASSFTSGRANVLTF
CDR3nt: TGTGCCAGCAGCTTCACTAGCGGGAGGGCCAACGTCCTGACTTTC

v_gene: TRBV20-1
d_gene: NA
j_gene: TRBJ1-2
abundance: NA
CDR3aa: CSARDTYGYTF
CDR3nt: TGCAGTGCTAGGGACACCTATGGCTACACCTTC

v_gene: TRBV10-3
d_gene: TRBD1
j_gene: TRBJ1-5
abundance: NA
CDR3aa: CAISPGGDSDQPQHF
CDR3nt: TGTGCCATCAGTCCTGGCGGGGACAGCGATCAGCCCCAGCATTTT

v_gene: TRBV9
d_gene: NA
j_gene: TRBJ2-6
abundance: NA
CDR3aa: CASSGRGGTANTEAF
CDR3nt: TGTGCCAGCAGCGGTAGAGGGGGGACAGCGAACACTGAAGCTTTC

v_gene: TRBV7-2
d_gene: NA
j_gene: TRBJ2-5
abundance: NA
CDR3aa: CASSRWTQYF
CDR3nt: TGTGCCAGCAGCCGCTGGACCCAGTACTTC

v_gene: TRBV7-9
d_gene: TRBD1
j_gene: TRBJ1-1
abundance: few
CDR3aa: CAWRDRVMKTEAFF
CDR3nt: TGTGCCTGGAGAGACAGGGTCATGAAGACTGAAGCTTTCTTT

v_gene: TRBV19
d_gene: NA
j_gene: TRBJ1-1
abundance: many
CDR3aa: CASSRQGGVNTEAFF
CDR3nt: TGTGCCAGTAGTAGGCAGGGCGGCGTGAACACTGAAGCTTTCTTT

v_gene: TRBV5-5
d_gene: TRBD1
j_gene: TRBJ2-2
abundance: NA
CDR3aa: CASSSYYRGRFRTGELFF
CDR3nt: TGTGCCAGCAGCTCGTATTACAGGGGCAGGTTTAGGACCGGGGAGCTGTTTTTT

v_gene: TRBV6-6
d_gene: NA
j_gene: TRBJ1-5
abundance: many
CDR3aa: CASSYSLTSDQPQHF
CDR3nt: TGTGCCAGCAGTTACTCTTTGACATCCGATCAGCCCCAGCATTTT

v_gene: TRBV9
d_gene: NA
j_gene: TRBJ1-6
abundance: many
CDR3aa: CASSPSTGYNSPLHF
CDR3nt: TGTGCCAGCAGCCCCTCGACGGGTTATAATTCACCCCTCCACTTT

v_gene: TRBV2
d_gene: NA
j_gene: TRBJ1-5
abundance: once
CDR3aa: CASCGFPSNQPQHF
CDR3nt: TGTGCCAGCTGTGGGTTCCCTTCAAATCAGCCCCAGCATTTT

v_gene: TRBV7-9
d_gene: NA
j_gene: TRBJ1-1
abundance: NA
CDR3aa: CASSPDGHGVYTEAFF
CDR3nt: TGTGCCAGCAGCCCCGACGGGCACGGGGTCTACACTGAAGCTTTCTTT

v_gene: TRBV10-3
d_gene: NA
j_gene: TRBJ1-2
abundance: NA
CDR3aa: CAISSRDSSNYGYTF
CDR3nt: TGTGCCATCAGCAGCAGGGACTCCAGTAACTATGGCTACACCTTC

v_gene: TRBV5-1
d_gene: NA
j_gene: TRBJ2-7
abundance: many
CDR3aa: CASRKDRSYEQYF
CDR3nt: TGCGCCAGCAGGAAGGACAGATCCTACGAGCAGTACTTC

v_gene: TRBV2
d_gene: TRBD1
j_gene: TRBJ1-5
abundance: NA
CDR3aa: CASSEAGRGLGQPQHF
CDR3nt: TGTGCCAGCAGTGAAGCGGGCAGGGGGCTGGGTCAGCCCCAGCATTTT

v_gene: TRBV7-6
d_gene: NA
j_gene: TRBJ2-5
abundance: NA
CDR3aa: CASSLGRGAKETQYF
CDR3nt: TGTGCCAGCAGCTTGGGGAGGGGGGCGAAGGAGACCCAGTACTTC

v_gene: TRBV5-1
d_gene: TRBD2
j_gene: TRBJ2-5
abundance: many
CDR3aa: CASRGGRAQETQYF
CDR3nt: TGCGCCAGCAGAGGTGGGAGGGCTCAAGAGACCCAGTACTTC

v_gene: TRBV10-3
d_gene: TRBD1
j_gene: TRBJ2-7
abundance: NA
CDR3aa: CAIIGVRDRGHYEQYF
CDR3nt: TGTGCCATCATCGGCGTTCGGGACAGGGGTCACTACGAGCAGTACTTC

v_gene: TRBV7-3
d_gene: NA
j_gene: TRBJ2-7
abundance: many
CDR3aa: CASSLTGISGDEQYF
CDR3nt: TGTGCCAGCAGCTTAACGGGAATATCAGGGGACGAGCAGTACTTC

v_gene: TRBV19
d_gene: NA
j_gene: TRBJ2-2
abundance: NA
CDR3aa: CASSPWGEYTGELFF
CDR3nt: TGTGCCAGTAGCCCCTGGGGGGAATACACCGGGGAGCTGTTTTTT

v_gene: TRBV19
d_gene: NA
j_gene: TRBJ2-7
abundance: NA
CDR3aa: CASSPLEGMAYEQYF
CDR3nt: TGTGCCAGTTCCCCCCTGGAGGGGATGGCCTACGAGCAGTACTTC

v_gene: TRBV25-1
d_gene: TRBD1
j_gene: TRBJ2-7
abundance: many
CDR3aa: CASARQGRYEQYF
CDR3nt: TGTGCCAGCGCTAGACAGGGGCGGTACGAGCAGTACTTC

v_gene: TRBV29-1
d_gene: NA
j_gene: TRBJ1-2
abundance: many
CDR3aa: CSAATGGGYTF
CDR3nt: TGCAGCGCCGCTACGGGGGGTGGGTACACCTTC

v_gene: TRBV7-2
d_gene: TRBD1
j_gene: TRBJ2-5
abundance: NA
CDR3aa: CASSSWGTGAGAAQYF
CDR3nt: TGTGCCAGCAGCTCTTGGGGGACAGGGGCGGGGGCCGCCCAGTACTTC

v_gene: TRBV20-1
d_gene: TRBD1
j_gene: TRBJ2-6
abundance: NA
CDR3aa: CSARTGSGANVLTF
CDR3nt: TGCAGTGCTAGGACAGGGTCTGGGGCCAACGTCCTGACTTTC

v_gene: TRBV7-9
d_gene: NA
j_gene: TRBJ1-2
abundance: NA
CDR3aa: CASSSFTGRGGGYTF
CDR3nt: TGTGCCAGCAGCTCATTTACAGGGAGAGGTGGAGGCTACACCTTC

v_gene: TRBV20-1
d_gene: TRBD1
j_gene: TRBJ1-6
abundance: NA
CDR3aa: CSATDRVYSPLHF
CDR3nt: TGCAGTGCCACCGACAGGGTCTATTCACCCCTCCACTTT

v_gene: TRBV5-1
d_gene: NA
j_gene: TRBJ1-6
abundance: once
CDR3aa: CASSLEAGLDNSPLHF
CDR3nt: TGCGCCAGCAGCTTGGAGGCAGGTTTAGATAATTCACCCCTCCACTTT

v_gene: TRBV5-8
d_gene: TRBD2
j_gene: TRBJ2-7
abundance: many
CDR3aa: CASSGGTTPSYEQYF
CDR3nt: TGTGCCAGCAGCGGGGGGACTACCCCCTCCTACGAGCAGTACTTC

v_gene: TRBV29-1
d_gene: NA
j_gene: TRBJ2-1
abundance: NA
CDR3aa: CSVLVDGIWYNEQFF
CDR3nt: TGCAGCGTCCTGGTTGATGGAATCTGGTACAATGAGCAGTTCTTC

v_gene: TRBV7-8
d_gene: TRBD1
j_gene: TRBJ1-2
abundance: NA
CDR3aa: CASSRGQGEGYGYTF
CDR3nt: TGTGCCAGCAGCCGCGGACAGGGGGAGGGCTATGGCTACACCTTC

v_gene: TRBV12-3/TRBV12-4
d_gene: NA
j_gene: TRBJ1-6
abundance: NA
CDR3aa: CASSRAGGLHF
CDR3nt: TGTGCCAGCAGCAGGGCGGGGGGCCTCCACTTT

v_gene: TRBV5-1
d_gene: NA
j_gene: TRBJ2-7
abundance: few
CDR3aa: CASSWIASSGGAYEQYF
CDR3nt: TGCGCCAGCAGCTGGATAGCGTCTTCCGGGGGCGCGTACGAGCAGTACTTC

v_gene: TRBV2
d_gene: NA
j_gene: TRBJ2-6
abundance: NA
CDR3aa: CASNTPTF
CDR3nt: TGTGCCAGCAATACCCCGACTTTC

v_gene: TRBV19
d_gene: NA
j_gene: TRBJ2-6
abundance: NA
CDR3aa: CASNMQGLNTEAF
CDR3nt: TGTGCCAGTAACATGCAGGGTCTGAACACTGAAGCTTTC